This T cell receptor beta chain was captured by sequencing in a study of the immune and genomic landscape of osteosarcoma. On the study more broadly: Most patients, around 77%, had localized disease at diagnosis. Study-wide findings and caveats: A single dominant hyperexpanded clone appeared in five cases, each with <100 clonotypes. Productive clonality stayed low overall, though C3 exceeded C1.

This clone has only a few counts. Its antigen is as yet unknown. The same CDR3 also results from other DNA sequences found in this sample. The CDR3 loop spans 14 amino acids. The V gene lost 7 bases and the J gene lost 4 bases, with 14 bases spanning the gap. Germline CDR1 reads LNHDA; CDR2 reads SQIVND (reference sequence). Poor-prognosis osteosarcoma patients supplied post-treatment primary, local recurrence and metastasis tumor specimens. Method: immunoSEQ multiplex PCR; TCRdb's copy keeps in-frame clones and lacks some. The sample includes 2,500 or so clones, over 60% of them seen just once. The receptor was derived from a man aged 18-30 years with osteosarcoma. The sample comprised tumor tissue from a local recurrence in the femur. The V and J genes are TRBV19 and TRBJ1-5; maybe TRBD1 (5 bases). The CDR3 loop is CASTGTGGNQPQHF. The DNA of the CDR3 is TGTGCCAGTACCGGGACCGGGGGGAATCAGCCCCAGCATTTT.